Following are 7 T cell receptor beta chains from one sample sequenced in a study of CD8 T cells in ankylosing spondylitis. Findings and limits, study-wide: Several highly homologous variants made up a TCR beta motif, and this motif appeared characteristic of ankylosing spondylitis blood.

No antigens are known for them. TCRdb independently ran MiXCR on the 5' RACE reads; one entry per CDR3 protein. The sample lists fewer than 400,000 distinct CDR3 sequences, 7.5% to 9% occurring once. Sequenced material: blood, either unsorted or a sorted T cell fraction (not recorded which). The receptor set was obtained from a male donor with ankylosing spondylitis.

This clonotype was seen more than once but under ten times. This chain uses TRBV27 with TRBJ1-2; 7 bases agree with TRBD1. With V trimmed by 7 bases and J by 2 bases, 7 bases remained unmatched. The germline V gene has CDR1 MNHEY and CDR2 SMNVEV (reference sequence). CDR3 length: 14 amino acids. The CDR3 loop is CASMARGLNYGYTF. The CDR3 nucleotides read TGTGCCAGCATGGCGAGGGGGCTAAACTATGGCTACACCTTC.

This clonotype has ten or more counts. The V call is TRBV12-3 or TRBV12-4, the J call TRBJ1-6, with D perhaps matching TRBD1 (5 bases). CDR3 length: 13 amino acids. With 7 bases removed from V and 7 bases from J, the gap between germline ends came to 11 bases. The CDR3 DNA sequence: TGTGCCAGCAATCAGGGAGGGAATTCACCCCTCCACTTT. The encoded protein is CASNQGGNSPLHF.

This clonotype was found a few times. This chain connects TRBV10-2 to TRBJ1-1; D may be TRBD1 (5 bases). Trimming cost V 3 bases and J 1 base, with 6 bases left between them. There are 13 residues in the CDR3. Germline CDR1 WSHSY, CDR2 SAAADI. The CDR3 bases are TGCGCCAGCAGTGAAACAGGGAACACTGAAGCTTTCTTT. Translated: CASSETGNTEAFF.

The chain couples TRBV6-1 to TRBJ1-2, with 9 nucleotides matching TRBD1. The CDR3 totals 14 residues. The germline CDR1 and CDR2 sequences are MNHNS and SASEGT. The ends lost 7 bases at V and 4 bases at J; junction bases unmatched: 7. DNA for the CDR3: TGTGCCAGCACCTCCGGGACAGGGCCCTATGGCTACACCTTC. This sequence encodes CASTSGTGPYGYTF.

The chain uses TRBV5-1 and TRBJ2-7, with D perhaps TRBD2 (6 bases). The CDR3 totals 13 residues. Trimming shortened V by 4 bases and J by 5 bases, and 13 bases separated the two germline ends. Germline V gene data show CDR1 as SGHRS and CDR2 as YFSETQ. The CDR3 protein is CASSRGGSDEQYF. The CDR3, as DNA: TGCGCCAGCAGCCGCGGAGGGTCTGACGAGCAGTACTTC. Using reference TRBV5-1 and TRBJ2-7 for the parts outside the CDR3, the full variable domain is KAGVTQTPRYLIKTRGQQVTLSCSPISGHRSVSWYQQTPGQGLQFLFEYFSETQRNKGNFPGRFSGRQFSNSRSEMNVSTLELGDSALYLCASSRGGSDEQYFGPGTRLTVT.

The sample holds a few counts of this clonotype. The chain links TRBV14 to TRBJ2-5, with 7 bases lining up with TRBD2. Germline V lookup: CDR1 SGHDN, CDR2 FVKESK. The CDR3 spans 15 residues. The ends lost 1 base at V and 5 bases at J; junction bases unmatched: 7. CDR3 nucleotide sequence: TGTGCCAGCAGCCAAGTTGCGGGAGTCCCTGAGACCCAGTACTTC. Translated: CASSQVAGVPETQYF.

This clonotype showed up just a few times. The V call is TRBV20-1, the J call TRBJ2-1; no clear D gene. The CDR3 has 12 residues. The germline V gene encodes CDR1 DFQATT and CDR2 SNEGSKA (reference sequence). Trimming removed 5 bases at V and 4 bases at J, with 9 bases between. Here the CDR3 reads CSAGPRYNEQFF. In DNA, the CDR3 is TGCAGTGCTGGACCTAGGTACAATGAGCAGTTCTTC.